This entry lists 18 T cell receptor beta chains sequenced from one sample in a study of cytomegalovirus exposure and HLA in healthy donors. The PCR employed 60 Vbeta primers together with 13 Jbeta primers. Profiling relied on immunoSEQ multiplex PCR, and the TCRdb table lists in-frame clones only, not all of them. Among around 160,000 clones listed, 60% to 85% were seen once. What was sequenced was PBMCs. The source of these receptors is a man aged 35 to 55 in good health and CMV-seropositive.

This chain links TRBV4-1 with TRBJ2-3; D gene uncertain. The CDR3 has 13 amino acids. Trimming removed 4 bases at V and 6 bases at J, with 11 bases between. Per germline, CDR1 MGHRA and CDR2 YSYEKL. DNA for the CDR3: TGCGCCAGCAGCCTTCGACTCGGGGATACGCAGTATTTT. As protein: CASSLRLGDTQYF.

The chain employs TRBV2 and TRBJ1-3; 9 bases fit TRBD1. The V segment lost 6 bases and the J segment 2 bases; nucleotides outside the gene matches: 8. Germline CDR1 reads SNHLY; CDR2 reads FYNNEI. This CDR3 contains 16 residues. The CDR3 DNA reads TGTGCCAGCAGGAAAAGAGGGACAGGGACTGGAAACACCATATATTTT. It codes for CASRKRGTGTGNTIYF.

The gene calls are TRBV6-5 and TRBJ2-6; D remains unclear. The germline CDR1 and CDR2 sequences are MNHEY and SVGAGI. The V end was cut by 8 bases, the J end by 0 bases, with 8 bases between. This CDR3 is built from 14 residues. The CDR3 region is CASRVSSGANVLTF. In DNA form, the CDR3 reads TGTGCCAGCCGGGTGAGCTCTGGGGCCAACGTCCTGACTTTC.

The chain is built from TRBV25-1 and TRBJ2-1, with 8 nucleotides matching TRBD2. Germline assignment: CDR1 MGHDK and CDR2 SYGVNS. The length of the CDR3 is 14 residues. The trim removed 2 bases at V and 10 bases at J, leaving 7 bases unmatched. The CDR3 region has the DNA TGTGCCAGCAGTGAACAGACTAGCGTGAGGGAGCAGTTCTTC. Encoded protein: CASSEQTSVREQFF.

V gene TRBV7-9 combines with J gene TRBJ1-3, with D possibly being TRBD1 (5 bases). Germline V CDR1 and CDR2: SEHNR, FQNEAQ (reference sequence). This CDR3 region has 13 residues. Between the trimmed V and J ends, which lost 1 base and 5 bases, there was a span of 6 bases. The CDR3 nucleotides read TGTGCCAGCAGCTTAGAGGGGAGAAACACCATATATTTT. Protein sequence: CASSLEGRNTIYF.

This sequence joins TRBV28 and TRBJ1-2; perhaps TRBD1 as D (5 bases). Germline V gives CDR1 MDHEN, CDR2 SYDVKM. This CDR3 contains 12 residues. V was cut by 4 bases and J by 3 bases, with 6 bases left in between. The DNA for the CDR3 is TGTGCCAGCAGTTCGGGGGACTATGGCTACACCTTC. Protein sequence: CASSSGDYGYTF.

The chain links TRBV27 to TRBJ2-5; tentative D call: TRBD1 (6 bases). Trimming took off 5 bases at V and 7 bases at J, with 14 bases between the two ends. Germline CDR1 is MNHEY and CDR2 is SMNVEV (reference sequence). The CDR3 runs to 13 residues. DNA of the CDR3: TGTGCCAGCAGTCTCGGGCGCAGGGGGACCCAGTACTTC. Its protein product is CASSLGRRGTQYF.

The chain links TRBV7-2 to TRBJ2-1; 9 bases fit TRBD1. This CDR3 has 15 amino acids. Looked up from germline, CDR1 is SGHTA and CDR2 is FQGNSA. The V gene end was trimmed by 4 bases and the J gene end by 4 bases; junction bases not matched to a gene: 5. In DNA, the CDR3 is TGTGCCAGCAGCTCAGGGGGACAGGGATACAATGAGCAGTTCTTC. Its protein product is CASSSGGQGYNEQFF.

The chain uses TRBV4-1 and TRBJ2-7; TRBD1 matches 8 bases. The CDR3 has 16 residues. V was pared by 2 bases and J by 2 bases, with 8 bases of the junction left unmatched. Germline CDR1 and CDR2: MGHRA and YSYEKL. The CDR3 DNA sequence: TGCGCCAGCAGCCAAACCCCCGGGACAGGCCCCTACGAGCAGTACTTC. It specifies CASSQTPGTGPYEQYF.

This clone was counted only a few times. The V gene is TRBV6-5, the J gene TRBJ1-1, with a weak D call TRBD1 (6 bases). Germline V gives CDR1 MNHEY, CDR2 SVGAGI. V was trimmed by 8 bases and J by 1 base, leaving 14 bases between them. This CDR3 contains 14 residues. The CDR3 sequence is CASCPTGPNTEAFF. The CDR3 region has the DNA TGTGCCAGCTGCCCTACAGGGCCGAACACTGAAGCTTTCTTT.

This chain joins TRBV29-1 and TRBJ2-7; TRBD2 matches at 10 bases. Trimming cost V 1 base and J 2 bases; bases outside gene matches: 11. There are 17 residues in the CDR3. Germline lookup yields CDR1 SQVTM and CDR2 ANQGSEA. Written as DNA, the CDR3 is TGCAGCGTTGAAGGTCAATGGGGGACTAGCGACACCTACGAGCAGTACTTC. Protein: CSVEGQWGTSDTYEQYF.

The gene calls are TRBV19 and TRBJ2-2; 12 bases line up with TRBD2. The junction had 7 bases not matched to a gene; V was cut back by 10 bases and J by 4 bases. This CDR3 is 15 amino acids long. Per germline, CDR1 LNHDA and CDR2 SQIVND (reference sequence). The CDR3 bases are TGTGCCACGCTAGCGGGAGGGGACCTCACCGGGGAGCTGTTTTTT. Amino acids: CATLAGGDLTGELFF.

V and J are TRBV28 and TRBJ2-7; a weak D match, TRBD1 (5 bases). Per germline, CDR1 MDHEN and CDR2 SYDVKM. The V and J ends lost 2 bases and 3 bases respectively, with 11 bases between them. This CDR3 region has 14 residues. The CDR3 sequence: CASSLSGHRYEQYF. The DNA for the CDR3 is TGTGCCAGCAGTTTAAGTGGACATCGCTACGAGCAGTACTTC.

The table lists this clone with a few counts. The genes are TRBV7-2 and TRBJ2-4, with D perhaps matching TRBD1 (6 bases). The germline gives CDR1 SGHTA, CDR2 FQGNSA. V shed 4 bases and J shed 6 bases, with 16 bases lying between them. The CDR3 covers 15 residues. The CDR3 DNA is TGTGCCAGCAGCTCCCCCGGGAAAGGGGGAAACATTCAGTACTTC. This translates into CASSSPGKGGNIQYF.

This clone was seen only a few times. The chain combines TRBV6-5 with TRBJ1-2; TRBD1 matches at 8 bases. Looked up from germline, CDR1 is MNHEY and CDR2 is SVGAGI. The CDR3 is 13 residues long. The ends lost 5 bases at V and 7 bases at J; junction bases unmatched: 6. DNA of the CDR3: TGTGCCAGCAGTCCCAGGGGGCGCGGTGGCTACACCTTC. Protein sequence: CASSPRGRGGYTF.

The chain uses TRBV5-4 and TRBJ2-3; no clear D. CDR1 is SGHNT, CDR2 YYREEE, per germline (reference sequence). V lost 0 bases to trimming and J lost 2 bases, with 7 bases between them. There are 14 residues in the CDR3. The DNA for the CDR3 is TGTGCCAGCAGCTTGGTCGGTAACACAGATACGCAGTATTTT. Translated: CASSLVGNTDTQYF.

The CDR3 bases are TGTGCCAGCAGCTTGGGGAGTGGTACGCAGTATTTT. This gives the protein CASSLGSGTQYF. The V call is TRBV7-3, the J call TRBJ2-3; D is possibly TRBD2 (5 bases). CDR1 is SGHTA, CDR2 FQGTGA, per germline. V was clipped by 3 bases and J by 8 bases, with 9 bases between them. This CDR3 has 12 amino acids.

CDR3 sequence: CASSSRQGAGEQYF. CDR3 in DNA: TGTGCCAGCAGCTCCCGACAGGGGGCGGGCGAGCAGTACTTC. This chain uses TRBV7-2 with TRBJ2-7; 10 nucleotides agree with TRBD1. CDR1 is SGHTA and CDR2 is FQGNSA in the germline V gene. CDR3 length: 14 amino acids. J lost 6 bases, V lost 4 bases, and 6 bases had no gene match. Supplemented by reference TRBV7-2 and TRBJ2-7, the full variable domain reads GAGVSQSPSNKVTEKGKDVELRCDPISGHTALYWYRQSLGQGLEFLIYFQGNSAPDKSGLPSDRFSAERTGGSVSTLTIQRTQQEDSAVYLCASSSRQGAGEQYFGPGTRLTVT.